The next 20 T cell receptor beta chains were all read from a single sample in a study of cytomegalovirus exposure and HLA in healthy donors. 13 Jbeta primers and 60 Vbeta primers were used for the PCR. Profiling relied on immunoSEQ multiplex PCR, and the TCRdb table lists in-frame clones only, not all of them. The sample contains 100,000 to 120,000 clones, about 80% of which appear only once. The sample was PBMCs. Receptors were obtained from a man aged 25 to 40 in good health and CMV-seronegative.

The chain combines TRBV13 with TRBJ2-1; a possible D gene is TRBD1 (6 bases). The germline CDR1 and CDR2 sequences are PRHDT and FYEKMQ (reference sequence). The CDR3 spans 16 residues. Trimming took off 3 bases at V and 2 bases at J, with 14 bases between the two ends. The CDR3 nucleotides read TGTGCCAGCAGCTTGGAACAGGGTGGAACCTACAATGAGCAGTTCTTC. This translates into CASSLEQGGTYNEQFF.

This chain joins TRBV10-3 and TRBJ2-7; TRBD2 agrees at 7 bases. CDR3 size: 13 residues. After removal of 3 bases from V and 3 bases from J, the junction contained 2 bases not matched to a gene. The germline gives CDR1 ENHRY, CDR2 SYGVKD. CDR3 loop: CAISDGRDYEQYF. The CDR3 DNA follows: TGTGCCATCAGTGATGGGAGGGACTACGAGCAGTACTTC.

This rearrangement joins TRBV7-2 to TRBJ1-1, with D possibly TRBD1 on 5 matching bases. The ends were cut back, 8 bases at V and 5 bases at J, with 18 bases in the middle. The length of the CDR3 is 14 residues. Germline V CDR1 and CDR2: SGHTA, FQGNSA. The CDR3 region is CASGLGPRRTEAFF. The CDR3 DNA reads as TGTGCCAGCGGGTTGGGGCCCCGGCGGACTGAAGCTTTCTTT. Filled out from reference TRBV7-2 and TRBJ1-1, the complete variable domain reads GAGVSQSPSNKVTEKGKDVELRCDPISGHTALYWYRQSLGQGLEFLIYFQGNSAPDKSGLPSDRFSAERTGGSVSTLTIQRTQQEDSAVYLCASGLGPRRTEAFFGQGTRLTVV.

The rearrangement links TRBV6-5 to TRBJ2-3; possible D gene TRBD2, 5 bases. The V end lost 2 bases, the J end lost 0 bases, and 6 bases lay between the germline ends. This CDR3 has 14 amino acids. CDR1 and CDR2 (germline): MNHEY, SVGAGI. The CDR3 here is CASSYSGSTDTQYF. CDR3 coding DNA: TGTGCCAGCAGTTACAGCGGCAGCACAGATACGCAGTATTTT.

The rearrangement links TRBV28 to TRBJ2-1, with 11 bases that match TRBD2. The CDR3 has 18 amino acids. Trimming took 4 bases from V and 3 from J; bases not matched to a gene: 11. Germline CDR1 reads MDHEN; CDR2 reads SYDVKM. The CDR3 DNA is TGTGCCAGCAGTTCCACTAGCGGGAGTCAAGTTGGCTACAATGAGCAGTTCTTC. Protein sequence: CASSSTSGSQVGYNEQFF.

This clone was picked up a small number of times. This chain joins TRBV30 and TRBJ2-2; 16 bases are a match to TRBD2. Looked up from germline, CDR1 is GTSNPN and CDR2 is SVGIG (reference sequence). The CDR3 consists of 18 residues. Trimming took 6 bases from V and 6 from J; bases not matched to a gene: 13. As DNA, the CDR3 is TGTGCCTGCCCTTCGTCCGGGACTAGCGGGGGGGCCTCCGGGGAGCTGTTTTTT. Amino acids: CACPSSGTSGGASGELFF.

This clone occurred a few times. V usage is TRBV6-5 and J usage is TRBJ1-1, with D possibly TRBD1 on 5 matching bases. Trimming pared 0 bases from V and 1 base from J, leaving 12 bases between. This CDR3 spans 16 amino acids. In germline, CDR1 is MNHEY, CDR2 SVGAGI. CDR3 DNA: TGTGCCAGCAGTTACTCGAGTTCGGGGGGGAACACTGAAGCTTTCTTT. This gives the protein CASSYSSSGGNTEAFF.

The chain couples TRBV19 to TRBJ1-2; no firm D call. In germline, CDR1 is LNHDA, CDR2 SQIVND (reference sequence). V dropped 7 bases and J dropped 6 bases, with 12 bases sitting between them. This CDR3 comprises 12 residues. The CDR3 sequence: CASTGVLDGYTF. The CDR3 coding sequence is TGTGCCAGTACGGGAGTACTCGATGGCTACACCTTC. The variable domain in full, with the rest retrieved from reference TRBV19 and TRBJ1-2, is DGGITQSPKYLFRKEGQNVTLSCEQNLNHDAMYWYRQDPGQGLRLIYYSQIVNDFQKGDIAEGYSVSREKKESFPLTVTSAQKNPTAFYLCASTGVLDGYTFGSGTRLTVV.

The chain couples TRBV29-1 to TRBJ2-6; D call uncertain. Germline V gives CDR1 SQVTM, CDR2 ANQGSEA. The V and J ends lost 4 bases and 0 bases respectively, with 4 bases between them. The CDR3 loop spans 13 amino acids. Here the CDR3 reads CSVAVSGANVLTF. The CDR3 nucleotides are TGCAGCGTTGCCGTCTCTGGGGCCAACGTCCTGACTTTC.

This chain links TRBV4-2 with TRBJ2-7; 11 nucleotides align to TRBD2. The CDR3 runs to 18 residues. Germline values: CDR1 LGHNA, CDR2 YNFKEQ. With V trimmed by 0 bases and J by 2 bases, 9 bases remained unmatched. CDR3 DNA: TGTGCCAGCAGCCAAGATAGCCAGACTAGCGGGACCCCCTACGAGCAGTACTTC. Protein sequence: CASSQDSQTSGTPYEQYF.

The chain carries TRBV5-1 and TRBJ2-7, with a possible D match to TRBD1 (5 bases). V was clipped by 0 bases and J by 5 bases, with 15 bases between them. Looked up from germline, CDR1 is SGHRS and CDR2 is YFSETQ. The CDR3 has 15 amino acids. CDR3: CASSLETPQVNEQYF. The CDR3 coding sequence is TGCGCCAGCAGCTTGGAAACCCCACAGGTTAACGAGCAGTACTTC.

A few counts support this clone. The genes are TRBV7-2 and TRBJ1-5; D gene ambiguous. The CDR3 has 15 residues. Germline lookup yields CDR1 SGHTA and CDR2 FQGNSA. With 8 bases removed from V and 1 base from J, the gap between germline ends came to 15 bases. The CDR3 nucleotides are TGTGCCAGCCCCGAGGAAAAAACAAGCAATCAGCCCCAGCATTTT. Protein: CASPEEKTSNQPQHF.

J is TRBJ2-2 and V is TRBV18; 8 bases are a match to TRBD2. V lost 0 bases, J lost 0 bases, and 3 bases stayed unmatched. CDR1 and CDR2 from the germline V gene are KGHSH and LQKENI. CDR3 length: 17 residues. The chain's CDR3 is CASSPPAGGSNTGELFF. The CDR3 DNA sequence: TGTGCCAGCTCACCACCGGCGGGGGGATCGAACACCGGGGAGCTGTTTTTT.

The chain employs TRBV7-8 and TRBJ1-3; D gene ambiguous. From germline, CDR1 is SGHVS and CDR2 FQNEAQ. V was trimmed by 1 base and J by 0 bases, leaving 4 bases between them. The CDR3 totals 14 residues. CDR3: CASSLDGSGNTIYF. DNA for the CDR3: TGTGCCAGCAGCTTAGACGGCTCTGGAAACACCATATATTTT.

The J gene is TRBJ1-3, the V gene TRBV7-2; possible D gene TRBD1, 5 bases. This CDR3 has 15 residues. Germline CDR1 reads SGHTA; CDR2 reads FQGNSA. The ends were cut back, 2 bases at V and 8 bases at J, with 16 bases in the middle. CDR3 DNA sequence: TGTGCCAGCAGCTTACTACATGCATTCAGGGACACCATATATTTT. It is translated as CASSLLHAFRDTIYF.

The chain combines TRBV4-1 with TRBJ2-1; 8 bases agree with TRBD2. Germline CDR1 and CDR2: MGHRA and YSYEKL. V dropped 8 bases and J dropped 5; count of bases not matched to a gene: 11. The CDR3 covers 15 residues. Written as DNA, the CDR3 is TGCGCCAGCCGACCATATAGCGGGAAAAACAATGAGCAGTTCTTC. Its protein is CASRPYSGKNNEQFF.

The rearrangement joins TRBV7-2 to TRBJ1-5, with a weak D call TRBD1 (5 bases). This CDR3 contains 16 residues. CDR1 SGHTA and CDR2 FQGNSA come from the germline V gene. Trimming removed 0 bases at V and 1 base at J, with 10 bases between. The chain's CDR3 is CASSLALGGSNQPQHF. The CDR3, as DNA: TGTGCCAGCAGCTTAGCGCTCGGGGGGAGCAATCAGCCCCAGCATTTT.

The rearrangement uses TRBV5-1 and TRBJ2-5; D is perhaps TRBD2 (5 bases). CDR3 length: 17 residues. The V gene lost 4 bases and the J gene lost 4 bases, with 23 bases spanning the gap. Per germline, CDR1 SGHRS and CDR2 YFSETQ. The CDR3 protein is CASSPKSTRGSGETQYF. CDR3 DNA: TGCGCCAGCAGCCCCAAATCTACTAGAGGGAGCGGAGAGACCCAGTACTTC.

This clone was recorded a few times. V usage is TRBV4-3 and J usage is TRBJ2-7; D may be TRBD2 (6 bases). V dropped 0 bases and J dropped 5 bases, with 14 bases sitting between them. The CDR3 sequence is 15 residues long. The V gene's germline CDR1 is LGHNA and CDR2 YSLEER. CDR3 sequence: CASSQDAGIWNEQYF. The CDR3 DNA sequence: TGCGCCAGCAGCCAAGATGCGGGGATCTGGAACGAGCAGTACTTC.

The table lists this clone with a count of one. CDR3 in amino acids: CASTPTGPAYEQYF. The CDR3 nucleotides read TGTGCCAGCACCCCAACAGGGCCCGCCTACGAGCAGTACTTC. The chain links TRBV2 to TRBJ2-7, with D tentatively TRBD1 (6 bases). Looked up from germline, CDR1 is SNHLY and CDR2 is FYNNEI. Trimming took off 7 bases at V and 2 bases at J, with 15 bases between the two ends. The CDR3 has 14 residues.